This T cell receptor beta chain was recovered during a study of CD8+CD57+ T cells in acquired aplastic anemia. Overall study: Isolated CD4+ and CD8+ cells, once sorted, yielded DNA averaging roughly 3.4 ug.

Genomic DNA, serving as template, underwent TCR beta VDJ and CDR3 profiling. MiXCR, run by TCRdb on the reads, gives a single entry per CDR3 protein. The sample contains under 250,000 distinct CDR3 sequences, 50% to 70% of which appear only once. Germline CDR1 and CDR2: SNHLY and FYNNEI. Deletions cut 5 bases from V and 2 bases from J, with 17 bases between. The CDR3 has 16 amino acids. CD8+CD57+ cell expansion had been shown by flow cytometry in patients chosen for sequencing. The chain has TRBV2 and TRBJ2-3; unclear D gene. This sequence was found in a human donor with aplastic anemia. Material: sorted CD4+, CD8+, or CD8+CD57+ T cells (not recorded which) from PBMCs. CDR3 DNA sequence: TGTGCCAGCAGTCCCCGGGTCCCTCCTGTCACAGATACGCAGTATTTT. Translated: CASSPRVPPVTDTQYF.